This T cell receptor beta chain was retrieved from a study of cytomegalovirus exposure and HLA in healthy donors. In the PCR, 60 Vbeta and 13 Jbeta primers were used. TCRdb's copy holds only in-frame clones and misses some; the assay was immunoSEQ multiplex PCR. Of 200,000 or so clones in the sample, more than 75% were seen once. V was clipped by 7 bases and J by 0 bases; unmatched bases: 11. The CDR3 is 18 amino acids. Germline V gene lookup returns CDR1 MDHEN and CDR2 SYDVKM. The V call is TRBV28, the J call TRBJ2-6; 8 bases fit TRBD1. Sequenced sample: PBMCs. The clonotype comes from a male donor in good health and CMV-seropositive. CDR3 sequence reads: CASTPRDRPFSGANVLTF. The CDR3 bases are TGTGCCAGCACCCCCCGGGACAGGCCTTTCTCTGGGGCCAACGTCCTGACTTTC.